This TCR beta chain was sequenced for a study of Ad26.COV2.S vaccination and SARS-CoV-2 variants. The repertoire was sequenced with immunoSEQ multiplex PCR; TCRdb's copy has only in-frame clones and lacks some. The sample shows some 330,000 clones, approximately 87% of them seen only once. As for treatment: some 19 received Ad26.COV2.S at low or high dose, single or two shots; 5 received placebo; per-sample allocation not given. The samples were gathered on day 63 after the first injection of vaccine or placebo. CDR3 length equals 14 residues. CDR1 and CDR2 (germline): MNHEY, SMNVEV (reference sequence). The ends were cut back, 8 bases at V and 1 base at J, with 12 bases in the middle.

The sample in question was peripheral blood, obtained in a trial of Ad26.COV2.S vaccine versus placebo. This sequence joins TRBV27 and TRBJ2-1; D may be TRBD2 (6 bases). The receptor was isolated from a person between 18 and 65 years old who received the Ad26.COV2.S COVID-19 vaccine or a placebo. The CDR3 sequence is CASSVGGSYNEQFF. CDR3 DNA: TGTGCCAGCTCCGTGGGGGGTTCCTACAATGAGCAGTTCTTC.